Shown below are 5 T cell receptor beta chains from a single sample sequenced in a study of shared clonotypes between healthy human individuals (dated by TCRdb to 2018 to 2020). Library preparation was by the immunoSEQ multiplex PCR assay. Here the immuneACCESS table is served through TCRdb, limited to in-frame sequences with V and J called. Missing clones are a known gap in these copies; in checked studies unresolved V genes cover under half, and the rest lacks a known reason. Counted in this sample were approximately 350,000 clones; roughly 96% of them appeared once. Of the sample, less than 0.35% is held by the ten largest clones. The sequenced sample was memory CD8+ T cells sorted from blood. Sample cell subset or site, as interpreted from the label and publication: CD45RO+ cells pooled with CCR7-negative TemRA cells. The receptors originated from a man aged 30-40 years in good health.

This chain joins TRBV28 and TRBJ1-4; TRBD1 aligns across 7 bases. This CDR3 is built from 16 residues. From germline, CDR1 is MDHEN and CDR2 SYDVKM. V was pared by 5 bases and J by 5 bases, with 11 bases of the junction left unmatched. The CDR3: CASSLPQTGSNEKLFF. The CDR3 DNA reads TGTGCCAGCAGTCTCCCACAGACAGGGAGCAATGAAAAACTGTTTTTT.

The rearrangement uses TRBV2 and TRBJ2-7; 10 bases match TRBD2. The CDR3 runs to 11 residues. J gave up 11 bases and V 2 bases, and 0 bases lay outside the gene matches. Per the germline V gene, CDR1 is SNHLY and CDR2 is FYNNEI. CDR3 region: CASSELAGEYF. DNA of the CDR3: TGTGCCAGCAGTGAACTAGCGGGGGAGTACTTC.

Points on this clone: Different DNA sequences within this sample yield the same CDR3. This sequence joins TRBV7-3 and TRBJ2-1; 11 bases align to TRBD2. V lost 2 bases to trimming and J lost 7 bases; unmatched junction nucleotides: 1. CDR1 is SGHTA, CDR2 FQGTGA, per germline. CDR3 length: 14 amino acids. This CDR3 is CASSLLAGGNEQFF. DNA for the CDR3: TGTGCCAGCAGCTTACTAGCGGGAGGTAATGAGCAGTTCTTC.

This clone has a single count. The chain employs TRBV5-6 and TRBJ1-3; the D is unclear. CDR3 length: 11 residues. V was clipped by 2 bases and J by 7 bases, with 4 bases between them. Germline CDR1 is SGHDT and CDR2 is YYEEEE. CDR3 amino acids: CASSFSNTIYF. The CDR3 DNA follows: TGTGCCAGCAGCTTTTCTAACACCATATATTTT.

The rearrangement links TRBV5-1 to TRBJ1-2; D not resolved. The V end lost 5 bases, the J end lost 5 bases, and 10 bases lay between the germline ends. This CDR3 has 12 residues. Germline V gene sequence: CDR1 SGHRS, CDR2 YFSETQ. The CDR3 DNA reads as TGCGCCAGCAGGTCCGCCCTTTATGGCTACACCTTC. Protein: CASRSALYGYTF.